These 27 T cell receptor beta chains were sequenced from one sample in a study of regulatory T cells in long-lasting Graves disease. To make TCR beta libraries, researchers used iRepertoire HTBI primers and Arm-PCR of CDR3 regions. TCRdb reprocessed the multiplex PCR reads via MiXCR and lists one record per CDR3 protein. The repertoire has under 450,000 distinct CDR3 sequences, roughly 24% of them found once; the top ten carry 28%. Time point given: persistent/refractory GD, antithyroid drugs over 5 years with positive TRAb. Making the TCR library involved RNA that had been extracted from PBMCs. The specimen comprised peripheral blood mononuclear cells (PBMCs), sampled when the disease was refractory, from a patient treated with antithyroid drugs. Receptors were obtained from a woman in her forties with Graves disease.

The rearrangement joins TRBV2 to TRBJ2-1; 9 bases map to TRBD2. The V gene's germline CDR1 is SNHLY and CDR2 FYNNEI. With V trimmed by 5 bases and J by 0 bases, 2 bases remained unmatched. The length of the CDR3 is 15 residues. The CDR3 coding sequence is TGTGCCAGCAGTACGGGACTAGCCTCCTACAATGAGCAGTTCTTC. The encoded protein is CASSTGLASYNEQFF.

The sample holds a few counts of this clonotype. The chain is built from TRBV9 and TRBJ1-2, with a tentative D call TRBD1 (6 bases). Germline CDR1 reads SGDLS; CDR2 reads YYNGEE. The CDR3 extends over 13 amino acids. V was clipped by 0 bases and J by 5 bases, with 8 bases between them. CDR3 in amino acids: CASSVGTEYGYTF. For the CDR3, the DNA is TGTGCCAGCAGCGTAGGGACAGAATATGGCTACACCTTC.

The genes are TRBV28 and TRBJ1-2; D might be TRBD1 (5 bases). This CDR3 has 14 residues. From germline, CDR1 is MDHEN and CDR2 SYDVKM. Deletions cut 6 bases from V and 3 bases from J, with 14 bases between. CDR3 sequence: CASSPPGLDYGYTF. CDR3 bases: TGTGCCAGCAGCCCACCGGGACTGGACTATGGCTACACCTTC.

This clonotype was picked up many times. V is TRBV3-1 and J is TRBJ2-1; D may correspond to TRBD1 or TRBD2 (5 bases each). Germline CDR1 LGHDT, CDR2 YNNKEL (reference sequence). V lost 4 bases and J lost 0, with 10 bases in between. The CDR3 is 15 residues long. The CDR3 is CASSLGESSYNEQFF. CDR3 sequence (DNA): TGTGCCAGCAGCCTAGGGGAGAGCTCCTACAATGAGCAGTTCTTC.

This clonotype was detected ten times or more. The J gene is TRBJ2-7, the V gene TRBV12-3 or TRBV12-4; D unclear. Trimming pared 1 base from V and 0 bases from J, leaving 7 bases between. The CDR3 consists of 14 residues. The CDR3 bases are TGTGCCAGCAGTTTAGACGGTTTCTCCTACGAGCAGTACTTC. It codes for CASSLDGFSYEQYF.

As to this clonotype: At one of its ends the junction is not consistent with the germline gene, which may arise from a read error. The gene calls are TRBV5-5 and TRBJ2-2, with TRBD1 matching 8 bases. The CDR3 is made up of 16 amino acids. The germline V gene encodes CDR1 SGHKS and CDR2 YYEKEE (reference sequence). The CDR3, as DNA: TGTGCCAGCAGCCAGGACAGGGTGTATAACACCTGGGAGCTGTTTTTT. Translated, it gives CASSQDRVYNTWELFF.

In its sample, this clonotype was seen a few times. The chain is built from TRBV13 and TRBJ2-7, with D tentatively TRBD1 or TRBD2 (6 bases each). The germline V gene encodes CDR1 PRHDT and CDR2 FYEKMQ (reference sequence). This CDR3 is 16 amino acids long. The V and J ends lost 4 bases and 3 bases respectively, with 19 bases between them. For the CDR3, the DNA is TGTGCCAGCAGCTCATTTTTAGGGGGAGGAGGCTACGAGCAGTACTTC. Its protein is CASSSFLGGGGYEQYF. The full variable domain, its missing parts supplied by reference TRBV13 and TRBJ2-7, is AAGVIQSPRHLIKEKRETATLKCYPIPRHDTVYWYQQGPGQDPQFLISFYEKMQSDKGSIPDRFSAQQFSDYHSELNMSSLELGDSALYFCASSSFLGGGGYEQYFGPGTRLTVT.

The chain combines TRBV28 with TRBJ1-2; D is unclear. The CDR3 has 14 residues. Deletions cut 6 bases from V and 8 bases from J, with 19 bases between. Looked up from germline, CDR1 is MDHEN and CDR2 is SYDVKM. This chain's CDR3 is CASSFGKRVGGYTF. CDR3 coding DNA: TGTGCCAGCAGCTTTGGAAAAAGGGTGGGCGGCTACACCTTC.

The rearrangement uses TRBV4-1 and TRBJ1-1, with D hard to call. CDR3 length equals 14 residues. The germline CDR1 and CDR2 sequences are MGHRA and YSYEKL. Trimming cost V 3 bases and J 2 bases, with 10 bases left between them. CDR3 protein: CASSQWQINTEAFF. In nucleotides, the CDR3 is TGCGCCAGCAGCCAGTGGCAGATCAACACTGAAGCTTTCTTT.

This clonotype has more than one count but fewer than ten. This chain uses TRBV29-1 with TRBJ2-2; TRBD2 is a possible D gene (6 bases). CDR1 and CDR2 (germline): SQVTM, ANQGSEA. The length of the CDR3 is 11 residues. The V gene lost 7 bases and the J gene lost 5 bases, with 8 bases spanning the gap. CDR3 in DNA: TGCAGCGCCGGGAGTACCGGGGAGCTGTTTTTT. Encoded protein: CSAGSTGELFF.

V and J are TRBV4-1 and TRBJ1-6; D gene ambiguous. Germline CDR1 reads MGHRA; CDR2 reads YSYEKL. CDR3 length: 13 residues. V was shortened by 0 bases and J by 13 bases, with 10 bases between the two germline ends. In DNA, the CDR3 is TGCGCCAGCAGCCAAGAATCCGTCCAGCCCCTCCACTTT. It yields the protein CASSQESVQPLHF.

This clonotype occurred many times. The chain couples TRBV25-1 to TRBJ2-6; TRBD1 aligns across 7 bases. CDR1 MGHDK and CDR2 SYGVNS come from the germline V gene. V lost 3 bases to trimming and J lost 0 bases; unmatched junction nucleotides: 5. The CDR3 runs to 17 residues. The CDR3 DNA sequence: TGTGCCAGCAGTGACCGGGACAGTTACTCTGGGGCCAACGTCCTGACTTTC. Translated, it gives CASSDRDSYSGANVLTF.

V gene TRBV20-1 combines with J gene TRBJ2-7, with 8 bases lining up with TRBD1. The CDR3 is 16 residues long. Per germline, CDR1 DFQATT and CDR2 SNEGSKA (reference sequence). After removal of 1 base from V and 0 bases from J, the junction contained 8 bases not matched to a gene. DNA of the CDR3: TGCAGTGCTAGAGCTATTTGGGGACAGGTCTCCTACGAGCAGTACTTC. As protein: CSARAIWGQVSYEQYF.

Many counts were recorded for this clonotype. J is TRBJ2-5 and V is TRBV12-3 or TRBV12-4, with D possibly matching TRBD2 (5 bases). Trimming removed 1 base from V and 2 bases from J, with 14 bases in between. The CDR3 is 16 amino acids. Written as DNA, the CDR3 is TGTGCCAGCAGTTTAGTTGGCGGGTACGCTCAAGAGACCCAGTACTTC. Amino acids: CASSLVGGYAQETQYF.

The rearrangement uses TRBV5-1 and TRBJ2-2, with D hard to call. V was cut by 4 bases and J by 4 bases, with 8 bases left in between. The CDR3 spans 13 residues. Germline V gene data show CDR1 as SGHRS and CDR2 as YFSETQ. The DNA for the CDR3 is TGCGCCAGCAGCGCTGATCCCACCGGGGAGCTGTTTTTT. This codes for CASSADPTGELFF.

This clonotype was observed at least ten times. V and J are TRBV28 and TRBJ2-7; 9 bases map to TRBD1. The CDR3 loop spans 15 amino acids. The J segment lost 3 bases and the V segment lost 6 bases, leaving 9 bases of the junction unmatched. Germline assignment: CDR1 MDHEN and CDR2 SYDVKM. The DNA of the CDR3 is TGTGCCAGCAGCCCCGGGACAGGGCATCTCTACGAGCAGTACTTC. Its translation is CASSPGTGHLYEQYF.

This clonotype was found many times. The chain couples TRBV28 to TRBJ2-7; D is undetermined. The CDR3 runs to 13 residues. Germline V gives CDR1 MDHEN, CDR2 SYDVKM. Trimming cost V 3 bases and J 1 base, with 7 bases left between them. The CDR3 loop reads CASSLRGSYEQYF. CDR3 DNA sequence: TGTGCCAGCAGTTTGCGAGGTTCCTACGAGCAGTACTTC.

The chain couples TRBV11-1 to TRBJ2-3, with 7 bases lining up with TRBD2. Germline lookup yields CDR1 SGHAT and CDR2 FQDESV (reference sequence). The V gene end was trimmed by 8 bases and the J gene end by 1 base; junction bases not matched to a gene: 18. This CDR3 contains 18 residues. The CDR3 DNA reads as TGTGCCAGCGGGGGGAGCGGGAATACCCGAATCCGCACAGATACGCAGTATTTT. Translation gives CASGGSGNTRIRTDTQYF. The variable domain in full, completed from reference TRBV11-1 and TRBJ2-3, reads EAEVAQSPRYKITEKSQAVAFWCDPISGHATLYWYRQILGQGPELLVQFQDESVVDDSQLPKDRFSAERLKGVDSTLKIQPAELGDSAMYLCASGGSGNTRIRTDTQYFGPGTRLTVL.

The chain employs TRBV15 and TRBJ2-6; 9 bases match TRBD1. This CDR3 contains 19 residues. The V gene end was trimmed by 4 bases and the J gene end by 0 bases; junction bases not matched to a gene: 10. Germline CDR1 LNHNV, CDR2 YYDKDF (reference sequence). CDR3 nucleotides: TGTGCCACCAGCAAATACCGGGACAGGGAGTTCTCTGGGGCCAACGTCCTGACTTTC. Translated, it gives CATSKYRDREFSGANVLTF.

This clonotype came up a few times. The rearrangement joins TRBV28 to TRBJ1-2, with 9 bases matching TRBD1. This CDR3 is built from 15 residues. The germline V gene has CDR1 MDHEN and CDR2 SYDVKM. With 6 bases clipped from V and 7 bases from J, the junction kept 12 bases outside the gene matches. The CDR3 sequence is CASSRSDRGGIGYTF. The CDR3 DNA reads TGTGCCAGCAGCCGTTCGGACAGGGGTGGGATTGGCTACACCTTC.

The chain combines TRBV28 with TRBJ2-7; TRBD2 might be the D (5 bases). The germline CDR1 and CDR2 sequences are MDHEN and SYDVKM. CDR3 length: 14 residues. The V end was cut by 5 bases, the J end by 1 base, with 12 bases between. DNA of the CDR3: TGTGCCAGCAGTCAAACTAGGTCATCCTACGAGCAGTACTTC. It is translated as CASSQTRSSYEQYF.

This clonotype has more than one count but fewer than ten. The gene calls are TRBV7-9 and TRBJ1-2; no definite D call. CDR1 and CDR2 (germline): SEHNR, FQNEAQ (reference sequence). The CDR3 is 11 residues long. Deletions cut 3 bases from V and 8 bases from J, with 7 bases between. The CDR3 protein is CASSFQEGYTF. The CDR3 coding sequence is TGTGCCAGCAGCTTTCAGGAGGGCTACACCTTC.

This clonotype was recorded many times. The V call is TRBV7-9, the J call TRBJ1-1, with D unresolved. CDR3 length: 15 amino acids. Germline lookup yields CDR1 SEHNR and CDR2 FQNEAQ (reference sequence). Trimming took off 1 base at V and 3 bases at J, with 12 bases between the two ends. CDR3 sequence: CASSLDGVGDTEAFF. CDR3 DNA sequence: TGTGCCAGCAGCTTAGACGGGGTCGGGGACACTGAAGCTTTCTTT.

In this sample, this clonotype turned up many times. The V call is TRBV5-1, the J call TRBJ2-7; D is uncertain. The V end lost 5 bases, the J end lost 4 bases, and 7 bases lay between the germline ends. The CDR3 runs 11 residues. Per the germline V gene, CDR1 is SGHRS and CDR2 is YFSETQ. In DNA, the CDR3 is TGCGCCAGCAGTAACGAATACGAGCAGTACTTC. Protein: CASSNEYEQYF.

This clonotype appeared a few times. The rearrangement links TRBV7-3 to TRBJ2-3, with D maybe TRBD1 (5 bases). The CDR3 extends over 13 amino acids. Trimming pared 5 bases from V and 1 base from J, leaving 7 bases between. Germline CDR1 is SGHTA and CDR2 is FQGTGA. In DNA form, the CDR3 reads TGTGCCAGCAGCATAGGGGGCACAGATACGCAGTATTTT. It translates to CASSIGGTDTQYF.

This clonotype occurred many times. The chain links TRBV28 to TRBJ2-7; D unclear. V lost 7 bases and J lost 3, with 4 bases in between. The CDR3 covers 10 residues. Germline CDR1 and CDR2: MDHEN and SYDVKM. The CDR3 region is CASTHYEQYF. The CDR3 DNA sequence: TGTGCCAGCACCCACTACGAGCAGTACTTC.

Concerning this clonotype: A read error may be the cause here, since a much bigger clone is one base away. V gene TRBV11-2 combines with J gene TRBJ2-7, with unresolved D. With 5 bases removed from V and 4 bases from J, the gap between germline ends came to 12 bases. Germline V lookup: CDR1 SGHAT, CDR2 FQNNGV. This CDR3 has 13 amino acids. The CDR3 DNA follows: TGTGCCAGCAGCCCTCAAGTTGGGTACGAGCAGTACTTC. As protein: CASSPQVGYEQYF.